This passage covers 29 T cell receptor beta chains from one sample sequenced in a study of siplizumab effects on memory and regulatory T cells. The table came from immunoSEQ multiplex PCR; TCRdb's copy has only in-frame clones and leaves some out. The sample records around 83,000 clones, around 90% being singletons. The sequenced sample was CD4+ T cells sorted from blood. The receptors derive from a human donor in good health.

The V gene is TRBV2, the J gene TRBJ1-2; TRBD1 matches 7 bases. Germline assignment: CDR1 SNHLY and CDR2 FYNNEI. With V trimmed by 5 bases and J by 8 bases, 8 bases remained unmatched. The CDR3 is 13 amino acids. CDR3 amino acids: CASSPDRDWGYTF. The CDR3 DNA sequence: TGTGCCAGCAGTCCTGACAGGGATTGGGGCTACACCTTC.

This chain connects TRBV19 to TRBJ1-2; possibly TRBD1 for D (5 bases). The V and J ends lost 5 bases and 0 bases respectively, with 10 bases between them. CDR1 and CDR2 from the germline V gene are LNHDA and SQIVND (reference sequence). This CDR3 has 14 residues. For the CDR3, the DNA is TGTGCCAGTAGTCGGACACGGACTAACTATGGCTACACCTTC. Amino acids: CASSRTRTNYGYTF.

As for this clone: Different DNA sequences within this sample yield the same CDR3. The chain is built from TRBV5-4 and TRBJ2-3; D remains unclear. The CDR3 has 13 residues. The germline V gene encodes CDR1 SGHNT and CDR2 YYREEE (reference sequence). V lost 4 bases and J 2 bases, leaving 8 bases between the germline ends. In nucleotides, the CDR3 is TGTGCCAGCAGCCTTACCCACACAGATACGCAGTATTTT. Residues: CASSLTHTDTQYF.

The chain combines TRBV10-2 with TRBJ2-7; no clear D. The germline V gene has CDR1 WSHSY and CDR2 SAAADI. Trimming removed 6 bases at V and 3 bases at J, with 9 bases between. The CDR3 sequence is 12 residues long. In DNA form, the CDR3 reads TGCGCCAGCAGCGCCTCTTTCTACGAGCAGTACTTC. It yields the protein CASSASFYEQYF.

The chain links TRBV5-1 to TRBJ2-5, with D uncertain. The germline V and J ends were trimmed by 0 bases and 1 base, with 7 bases remaining between them. The CDR3 runs to 14 residues. Germline V gene data show CDR1 as SGHRS and CDR2 as YFSETQ. This CDR3 reads CASSLGALQETQYF. CDR3 coding DNA: TGCGCCAGCAGCTTGGGAGCGCTCCAAGAGACCCAGTACTTC. Full variable domain (outside the CDR3, taken from reference TRBV5-1 and TRBJ2-5): KAGVTQTPRYLIKTRGQQVTLSCSPISGHRSVSWYQQTPGQGLQFLFEYFSETQRNKGNFPGRFSGRQFSNSRSEMNVSTLELGDSALYLCASSLGALQETQYFGPGTRLLVL.

The chain uses TRBV11-3 and TRBJ2-1; 8 bases match TRBD2. This CDR3 contains 15 residues. V lost 4 bases to trimming and J lost 1 base; unmatched junction nucleotides: 3. Germline V gene data show CDR1 as SGHNT and CDR2 as YENEEA. CDR3 sequence: CASSYLAGSYNEQFF. CDR3 nucleotide sequence: TGTGCCAGCAGCTACTTAGCGGGGTCCTACAATGAGCAGTTCTTC.

This chain joins TRBV9 and TRBJ2-6; 11 bases are shared with TRBD1. Germline V gives CDR1 SGDLS, CDR2 YYNGEE. Trimming removed 4 bases from V and 3 bases from J; junction bases left unmatched: 9. The CDR3 is made up of 18 amino acids. The CDR3, as DNA: TGTGCCAGCAGCTTCGGGGGACAGGGGGAAAGTGGGGCCAACGTCCTGACTTTC. Its protein is CASSFGGQGESGANVLTF.

This chain joins TRBV19 and TRBJ2-3; TRBD2 aligns across 7 bases. J lost 2 bases, V lost 6 bases, and 14 bases had no gene match. The CDR3 sequence is 17 residues long. The germline gives CDR1 LNHDA, CDR2 SQIVND (reference sequence). CDR3 bases: TGTGCCAGTAGGAATATAGAGGGAGGGGAGCTCACAGATACGCAGTATTTT. Its translation is CASRNIEGGELTDTQYF.

V is TRBV19 and J is TRBJ2-5; 7 positions match TRBD1. There are 16 residues in the CDR3. V was clipped by 5 bases and J by 2 bases; unmatched bases: 11. The germline V gene has CDR1 LNHDA and CDR2 SQIVND (reference sequence). CDR3 protein: CASSFYRGAQQETQYF. As DNA, the CDR3 is TGTGCCAGTAGTTTTTACAGGGGCGCGCAGCAAGAGACCCAGTACTTC.

This clone was seen just once. The chain joins TRBV19 to TRBJ2-3, with 8 bases aligning to TRBD2. There are 16 residues in the CDR3. V was pared by 3 bases and J by 3 bases, with 8 bases of the junction left unmatched. Germline loops: CDR1 LNHDA, CDR2 SQIVND (reference sequence). The CDR3 protein is CASSIAGGPLTDTQYF. The CDR3 DNA reads TGTGCCAGTAGTATTGCGGGAGGACCGTTGACAGATACGCAGTATTTT.

This sequence joins TRBV5-4 and TRBJ1-2; unclear D gene. The CDR3 is 15 residues long. Looked up from germline, CDR1 is SGHNT and CDR2 is YYREEE (reference sequence). With 4 bases removed from V and 4 bases from J, the gap between germline ends came to 17 bases. The CDR3 region has the DNA TGTGCCAGCAGCGGAGGGTTCGAGAGTCGCTATGGCTACACCTTC. This encodes CASSGGFESRYGYTF.

The rearrangement joins TRBV11-2 to TRBJ2-3; no clear D gene. Germline V CDR1 and CDR2: SGHAT, FQNNGV. The CDR3 is 13 amino acids. With 0 bases removed from V and 2 bases from J, the gap between germline ends came to 3 bases. The chain's CDR3 is CASSLDLTDTQYF. The CDR3 nucleotides are TGTGCCAGCAGCTTAGACCTCACAGATACGCAGTATTTT.

This sequence joins TRBV4-1 and TRBJ1-1; no clear D gene. Germline CDR1 reads MGHRA; CDR2 reads YSYEKL. Trimming removed 1 base at V and 4 bases at J, with 7 bases between. The CDR3 contains 13 residues. The CDR3 region has the DNA TGCGCCAGCAGCCAAGTAGGTGTCACTGAAGCTTTCTTT. Its translation: CASSQVGVTEAFF.

This clone was seen only a few times. J is TRBJ1-1 and V is TRBV19, with D possibly being TRBD1 (5 bases). The CDR3 spans 14 residues. Trimming left V 4 bases short and J 1 base short, with 10 bases between. CDR1 LNHDA and CDR2 SQIVND come from the germline V gene (reference sequence). CDR3 sequence (DNA): TGTGCCAGTAGTACTCGACAGAGGAACACTGAAGCTTTCTTT. Its translation: CASSTRQRNTEAFF.

J is TRBJ2-5 and V is TRBV19; perhaps TRBD2 as D (6 bases). The V and J ends lost 5 bases and 5 bases respectively, with 15 bases between them. CDR3 size: 14 residues. Germline CDR1 LNHDA, CDR2 SQIVND (reference sequence). The chain's CDR3 is CASSPRGVRETQYF. In DNA, the CDR3 is TGTGCCAGTAGTCCCCGCGGGGTGCGGGAGACCCAGTACTTC.

The chain recombines TRBV5-8 with TRBJ2-3; 14 positions match TRBD2. The CDR3 runs 16 residues. The germline gives CDR1 SGHTS, CDR2 YDEGEE. The junction had 6 bases not matched to a gene; V was cut back by 4 bases and J by 5 bases. This chain's CDR3 is CASSKYGTSGGDTQYF. The CDR3 bases are TGTGCCAGCAGCAAATACGGGACTAGCGGGGGAGATACGCAGTATTTT. The full variable domain, completed using reference TRBV5-8 and TRBJ2-3, is EAGVTQSPTHLIKTRGQQATLRCSPISGHTSVYWYQQALGLGLQFLLWYDEGEERNRGNFPPRFSGRQFPNYSSELNVNALELEDSALYLCASSKYGTSGGDTQYFGPGTRLTVL.

The gene calls are TRBV29-1 and TRBJ2-5, with D possibly called TRBD1 or TRBD2 (6 bases each). The CDR3 is made up of 14 amino acids. V lost 6 bases to trimming and J lost 4 bases, with 18 bases between them. CDR1 is SQVTM and CDR2 is ANQGSEA in the germline V gene. In DNA form, the CDR3 reads TGCAGCGTATTATTAGGGGGGCTGGGAGAGACCCAGTACTTC. It encodes CSVLLGGLGETQYF.

V and J are TRBV2 and TRBJ2-3, with 7 bases aligning to TRBD1. Germline assignment: CDR1 SNHLY and CDR2 FYNNEI. V dropped 7 bases and J dropped 4; count of bases not matched to a gene: 14. The CDR3 extends over 16 amino acids. The CDR3 loop reads CASTRNRQGRSDTQYF. DNA for the CDR3: TGTGCCAGCACCAGGAATAGACAGGGTCGGTCAGATACGCAGTATTTT.

V and J are TRBV28 and TRBJ1-3; D gene ambiguous. Trimming left V 2 bases short and J 6 bases short, with 2 bases between. The length of the CDR3 is 11 residues. CDR1 is MDHEN, CDR2 SYDVKM, per germline. CDR3 sequence (DNA): TGTGCCAGCAGTTTAGAAAACACCATATATTTT. Translation: CASSLENTIYF.

The chain is built from TRBV19 and TRBJ1-1, with D possibly matching TRBD1 (6 bases). The CDR3 spans 15 residues. The germline gives CDR1 LNHDA, CDR2 SQIVND (reference sequence). V was pared by 9 bases and J by 0 bases, with 17 bases between. DNA of the CDR3: TGTGCCAGCAGAGCAATGGGGGGCCTGAACACTGAAGCTTTCTTT. Its translation: CASRAMGGLNTEAFF.

The chain is built from TRBV5-1 and TRBJ2-1; 8 bases align to TRBD2. In germline, CDR1 is SGHRS, CDR2 YFSETQ. The CDR3 is 16 residues long. V lost 4 bases and J lost 8; bases outside the gene matches: 14. The CDR3, as DNA: TGCGCCAGCAGCCGAGGTCTAGCGGGTTTTAAGGATGAGCAGTTCTTC. Translated, it gives CASSRGLAGFKDEQFF.

The chain is built from TRBV19 and TRBJ2-1; possible D gene TRBD2, 6 bases. V was shortened by 5 bases and J by 8 bases, with 13 bases between the two germline ends. From germline, CDR1 is LNHDA and CDR2 SQIVND (reference sequence). The CDR3 contains 13 residues. CDR3 DNA sequence: TGTGCCAGTAGTCCGGGGAGGTTAGATGAGCAGTTCTTC. Its protein product is CASSPGRLDEQFF.

The chain joins TRBV28 to TRBJ1-2, with 12 bases matching TRBD1. Per the germline V gene, CDR1 is MDHEN and CDR2 is SYDVKM. V trimming: 6 bases; J trimming: 4 bases; junction bases outside the gene matches: 0. The CDR3 is made up of 13 amino acids. CDR3 nucleotides: TGTGCCAGCAGGGGACAGGGGGCCTATGGCTACACCTTC. Its protein is CASRGQGAYGYTF.

The chain uses TRBV30 and TRBJ2-1; D gene unclear. V lost 8 bases to trimming and J lost 0 bases, with 14 bases between them. This CDR3 has 14 residues. In germline, CDR1 is GTSNPN, CDR2 SVGIG (reference sequence). Here the CDR3 reads CAGHIGSSYNEQFF. The DNA for the CDR3 is TGTGCCGGGCACATCGGAAGCTCCTACAATGAGCAGTTCTTC.

The V call is TRBV19, the J call TRBJ2-7; D perhaps matches TRBD1 (5 bases). Trimming cost V 5 bases and J 3 bases, with 8 bases left between them. The germline CDR1 and CDR2 sequences are LNHDA and SQIVND (reference sequence). The CDR3 has 12 residues. CDR3 sequence (DNA): TGTGCCAGTAGTTCAGACAGCTACGAGCAGTACTTC. Its translation is CASSSDSYEQYF.

The chain uses TRBV5-4 and TRBJ1-1; 11 bases match TRBD1. CDR3 length: 16 residues. With 2 bases clipped from V and 2 bases from J, the junction kept 5 bases outside the gene matches. Per germline, CDR1 SGHNT and CDR2 YYREEE (reference sequence). CDR3 sequence: CASSFGTGGRNTEAFF. The CDR3, as DNA: TGTGCCAGCAGCTTCGGGACAGGGGGGCGAAACACTGAAGCTTTCTTT. Complete variable domain (other parts from reference TRBV5-4 and TRBJ1-1): ETGVTQSPTHLIKTRGQQVTLRCSSQSGHNTVSWYQQALGQGPQFIFQYYREEENGRGNFPPRFSGLQFPNYSSELNVNALELDDSALYLCASSFGTGGRNTEAFFGQGTRLTVV.

This chain links TRBV7-9 with TRBJ2-7; TRBD1 matches 8 bases. Germline assignment: CDR1 SEHNR and CDR2 FQNEAQ (reference sequence). V shed 1 base, J shed 7 bases, and the junction held 9 bases outside the gene matches. This CDR3 comprises 15 residues. The CDR3 protein is CASSLVARGRGEQYF. The CDR3 DNA follows: TGTGCCAGCAGCTTAGTGGCCAGGGGGCGGGGAGAGCAGTACTTC.

The rearrangement uses TRBV6-4 and TRBJ2-1, with D possibly TRBD2 on 5 matching bases. The CDR3 length is 13 residues. Germline CDR1 reads MRHNA; CDR2 reads SNTAGT. The V end lost 3 bases, the J end lost 14 bases, and 17 bases lay between the germline ends. Here the CDR3 reads CASSESERGWKFF. The CDR3, as DNA: TGTGCCAGCAGTGAGTCGGAACGGGGTTGGAAGTTCTTC.

V gene TRBV29-1 combines with J gene TRBJ2-7, with D possibly being TRBD1 (6 bases). The CDR3 runs to 12 residues. Germline assignment: CDR1 SQVTM and CDR2 ANQGSEA. V was trimmed by 6 bases and J by 5 bases, leaving 14 bases between them. The DNA of the CDR3 is TGCAGCGTCGGGACACCGGCTCACGAGCAGTACTTC. The encoded protein is CSVGTPAHEQYF.